Shown below are 19 T cell receptor beta chains from a single sample sequenced in a study of blood T cells in healthy people across ages. A second PCR of 7 to 11 cycles used a sample-barcoded 5' primer and a J-beta primer mix. TCRdb processed the 5' RACE reads anew with MiXCR; each CDR3 protein has one entry. The repertoire holds hundreds of thousands of distinct CDR3 sequences, with under 25% as singletons. Sequencing was done on a sample of blood. The receptors here all came from a man in his sixties or seventies in good health.

V is TRBV3-1 and J is TRBJ2-5; possibly TRBD1 for D (6 bases). Trimming removed 4 bases from V and 9 bases from J, with 33 bases in between. The CDR3 is 19 amino acids. Germline values: CDR1 LGHDT, CDR2 YNNKEL (reference sequence). CDR3 region: CASSPDYFRLDRRQEAQYF. DNA of the CDR3: TGTGCCAGCAGCCCCGACTATTTCCGACTCGACCGGAGACAGGAGGCCCAGTACTTC.

The sample holds a few counts of this clonotype. Compared with germline, one end of the junction differs, possibly owing to a read error. The rearrangement links TRBV3-1 to TRBJ1-1; D is uncertain. The CDR3 sequence is 14 residues long. Germline CDR1 and CDR2: LGHDT and YNNKEL (reference sequence). The CDR3 protein is CVSSLVGSNTEAFF. The DNA of the CDR3 is TGTGTCAGCAGCCTGGTCGGCTCGAACACTGAAGCTTTCTTT.

The DNA for the CDR3 is TGTGCCAGCAGCCCAGGGGTAGCTTCACCCCTCCACTTT. It translates to CASSPGVASPLHF. The chain carries TRBV12-3 or TRBV12-4 and TRBJ1-6, with a tentative D call TRBD1 (6 bases). The CDR3 totals 13 residues. V lost 6 bases and J 9 bases, leaving 12 bases between the germline ends.

This clonotype was seen a handful of times. The chain is built from TRBV2 and TRBJ2-5; a weak D match, TRBD1 (6 bases). Germline CDR1 and CDR2: SNHLY and FYNNEI. The V end lost 2 bases, the J end lost 3 bases, and 7 bases lay between the germline ends. This CDR3 has 13 amino acids. DNA for the CDR3: TGTGCCAGCAGTGAAAACAGGGAAGAGACCCAGTACTTC. Protein product: CASSENREETQYF.

This clonotype appeared a few times. The rearrangement uses TRBV12-3 or TRBV12-4 and TRBJ2-5; tentatively, D is TRBD1 or TRBD2 (5 bases each). Trimming shortened V by 3 bases and J by 9 bases, and 14 bases separated the two germline ends. CDR3 length equals 13 residues. The CDR3 sequence is CASSFGGVEAQYF. The CDR3 DNA follows: TGTGCCAGCAGTTTTGGGGGAGTTGAGGCCCAGTACTTC.

In DNA, the CDR3 is TGTGCCAGCAGCCCAGCCAGGGCAGGGGGCACTGAAGCTTTCTTT. It translates to CASSPARAGGTEAFF. The chain has TRBV28 and TRBJ1-1; TRBD1 matches 7 bases. This CDR3 spans 15 amino acids. V was clipped by 6 bases and J by 4 bases; unmatched bases: 11. CDR1 MDHEN and CDR2 SYDVKM come from the germline V gene.

This clonotype was observed a few times. The CDR3 sequence: CASSLAFGEQYF. The CDR3 bases are TGTGCCAGCAGCTTAGCCTTTGGCGAGCAGTACTTC. V usage is TRBV7-2 and J usage is TRBJ2-7; D remains unclear. Germline V lookup: CDR1 SGHTA, CDR2 FQGNSA. V lost 0 bases and J 6 bases, leaving 6 bases between the germline ends. This CDR3 contains 12 residues.

The chain uses TRBV4-3 and TRBJ1-2; maybe TRBD1 (5 bases). This CDR3 comprises 15 residues. Deletions cut 0 bases from V and 6 bases from J, with 14 bases between. Germline CDR1 LGHNA, CDR2 YSLEER. DNA for the CDR3: TGCGCCAGCAGCCAAGAGGGGCGGGGGGAGGATGGCTACACCTTC. Protein sequence: CASSQEGRGEDGYTF.

This chain connects TRBV20-1 to TRBJ1-2; tentative D call: TRBD1 (6 bases). Trimming removed 3 bases at V and 5 bases at J, with 13 bases between. The CDR3 sequence is 13 residues long. The germline gives CDR1 DFQATT, CDR2 SNEGSKA (reference sequence). This chain's CDR3 is CSARPRTAYGYTF. The CDR3 nucleotides are TGCAGTGCTAGGCCAAGGACAGCTTATGGCTACACCTTC.

This clonotype was observed a handful of times. CDR3 in DNA: TGTGCCAGCAGCATCGGAGGCGCGAACACCGGGGAGCTGTTTTTT. Amino acid sequence: CASSIGGANTGELFF. This sequence joins TRBV7-2 and TRBJ2-2; TRBD2 might be the D (5 bases). Deletions cut 5 bases from V and 0 bases from J, with 10 bases between. This CDR3 region has 15 residues. Germline V gene lookup returns CDR1 SGHTA and CDR2 FQGNSA.

The chain recombines TRBV7-3 with TRBJ2-4, with D uncertain. This CDR3 has 12 residues. V was cut by 2 bases and J by 8 bases, with 7 bases left in between. Germline assignment: CDR1 SGHTA and CDR2 FQGTGA. The CDR3 protein is CASSLSGDIQYF. The CDR3 DNA sequence: TGTGCCAGCAGCTTATCTGGCGACATTCAGTACTTC.

There are many counts of this clonotype. The chain combines TRBV6-5 with TRBJ2-7, with 7 bases that match TRBD1. CDR1 is MNHEY and CDR2 is SVGAGI in the germline V gene. V lost 4 bases, J lost 5 bases, and 11 bases stayed unmatched. The CDR3 is 15 amino acids. The CDR3 spells CASSLQGRRFDEQYF. For the CDR3, the DNA is TGTGCCAGCAGTTTACAGGGGCGGAGGTTTGACGAGCAGTACTTC.

About this clonotype itself: An end of the junction does not agree with germline; a read error may underlie this. The CDR3 here is CATGDSNQPPHF. CDR3 nucleotide sequence: TGTGCCACCGGGGATAGCAATCAGCCCCCGCATTTT. The gene calls are TRBV6-2 or TRBV6-3 and TRBJ1-5, with D unclear. The CDR3 runs to 12 residues. Germline values: CDR1 MNHEY, CDR2 SVGEGT.

The chain links TRBV5-6 to TRBJ2-1, with D possibly being TRBD1 (5 bases). This CDR3 region has 15 residues. V lost 0 bases to trimming and J lost 8 bases, with 15 bases between them. The germline V gene has CDR1 SGHDT and CDR2 YYEEEE. The CDR3 loop is CASSLGATAFDEQFF. CDR3 nucleotides: TGTGCCAGCAGCTTGGGAGCGACAGCTTTCGATGAGCAGTTCTTC.

This clonotype was observed a handful of times. This sequence may be a read error, since a much larger clone differs from it by one base. The V gene is TRBV29-1, the J gene TRBJ2-6; 8 nucleotides match TRBD2. The CDR3 is 18 residues long. CDR1 and CDR2 (germline): SQVTM, ANQGSEA. This CDR3 is CSVDDGGRRPSGANVPTF. CDR3 sequence (DNA): TGCAGCGTTGACGATGGCGGGAGGCGACCCTCTGGGGCCAACGTCCCGACTTTC.

In this sample, this clonotype turned up a few times. CDR3 nucleotide sequence: TGTGCCAGCAGCCGAAGACAGGGGACTGGAAACACCATATATTTT. Translation gives CASSRRQGTGNTIYF. This chain uses TRBV3-1 with TRBJ1-3, with TRBD1 identical over 8 bases. CDR1 and CDR2 from the germline V gene are LGHDT and YNNKEL (reference sequence). This CDR3 is 15 amino acids long. J was trimmed by 2 bases and V by 4 bases; bases with no gene match: 4.

The CDR3 nucleotides read TGTGCCAGCAGGCCCACAGGGGTGGTTAATGAAAAACTGTTTTTT. Translated, it gives CASRPTGVVNEKLFF. This rearrangement joins TRBV6-1 to TRBJ1-4; 7 bases agree with TRBD1. The CDR3 has 15 amino acids. Germline V gene data show CDR1 as MNHNS and CDR2 as SASEGT. V was clipped by 6 bases and J by 4 bases; unmatched bases: 8.

The CDR3 sequence is CASSETMAQRYEQYF. CDR3 nucleotide sequence: TGTGCCAGCAGTGAAACTATGGCTCAAAGATACGAGCAGTACTTC. The chain combines TRBV2 with TRBJ2-7; unclear D gene. This CDR3 has 15 residues. Germline CDR1 and CDR2: SNHLY and FYNNEI. V shed 2 bases and J shed 4 bases, with 15 bases lying between them.

Details on this clonotype: One end of the junction varies from germline; a read error may be responsible. This chain links TRBV19 with TRBJ2-5; no reliable D call. TRBJ2-1 explains the end of the DNA better; the J call may be wrong. The CDR3 spans 11 residues. Looked up from germline, CDR1 is LNHDA and CDR2 is SQIVND (reference sequence). Written as DNA, the CDR3 is TGTGCCACTAGTGGAGTGGATGAGCAGTTCTTC. This codes for CATSGVDEQFF.